A single T cell receptor beta chain is shown here with its context. The antigen is undetermined. This sample was included in a study of OX40 agonist ivuxolimab in advanced cancers. Study background: People in dose escalation had one of these cancers: hepatocellular carcinoma, melanoma, renal cell or head and neck cancer. Eligibility rules accepted prior anti-PD-1, anti-PD-L1 or anti-CTLA-4 therapy, and under 45% had some. Study-wide points: Nonresponders included some who also had low normalized T-cell clonal expansion.

The ends lost 4 bases at V and 10 bases at J; junction bases unmatched: 10. CDR1 and CDR2 (germline): SGHRS, YFSETQ. The CDR3 runs 16 residues. Produced via immunoSEQ multiplex PCR; TCRdb's table is partial and in-frame only. The repertoire holds about 32,000 clones, more than 80% seen once, with less than 25% in the top ten. This clonotype originated in an adult with an advanced solid tumor such as melanoma, head and neck, liver or kidney cancer. The chain couples TRBV5-1 to TRBJ2-1; 14 bases fit TRBD2. The sample in question was CD4+ or CD8+ T cells sorted from blood, obtained in a trial of the OX40 agonist ivuxolimab. The CDR3 region has the DNA TGCGCCAGCAGCCCGACGGGGACTAGCGGGAGTAGGGAGCAGTTCTTC. It codes for CASSPTGTSGSREQFF.